Listed below are T cell receptor beta chains from one sample, sequenced in a study of tumor-infiltrating lymphocytes in primary liver carcinoma. One entry per CDR3 protein results from TCRdb running MiXCR on the multiplex PCR reads. The sample has about 70,000 distinct CDR3 sequences; roughly three quarters are singletons. Sequencing used liver tumor tissue from sampling region 4. These receptor sequences come from a man aged 35-49 years with primary liver carcinoma and hepatitis B virus infection. The CDR3 runs from the conserved cysteine through the conserved F or W. Each record gives: J gene, D gene, clone size, V gene, CDR3 DNA, CDR3 protein. The D gene is left open where the match is weak. Part of the rows lack a size; the others show once, few, many or a class for expanded clones.

J gene: TRBJ2-5; D gene: NA; clone size: NA; V gene: TRBV11-2; CDR3 DNA: TGTGCCAGCAGCACCGGTCTAGGGGAGACCCAGTACTTC; CDR3 protein: CASSTGLGETQYF
J gene: TRBJ2-7; D gene: NA; clone size: NA; V gene: TRBV11-2; CDR3 DNA: TGTGCTTGCAGCCAATATTCGGGAGAGGGCTACGAGCAGTACTTC; CDR3 protein: CACSQYSGEGYEQYF
J gene: TRBJ2-5; D gene: NA; clone size: once; V gene: TRBV11-2; CDR3 DNA: TGTGCCAGCAGCTTAGTCAGTCGGAGCAGCCGGCAAGAGACCCAGTACTTC; CDR3 protein: CASSLVSRSSRQETQYF
J gene: TRBJ2-3; D gene: NA; clone size: NA; V gene: TRBV11-2; CDR3 DNA: TGTGCTAGCAGCTTATGGGGGAGAGATACGCAGTATTTT; CDR3 protein: CASSLWGRDTQYF
J gene: TRBJ2-5; D gene: NA; clone size: NA; V gene: TRBV11-2; CDR3 DNA: TGTGCCAGTAGTAATAGTAGGATGGAGACCCAATACTTC; CDR3 protein: CASSNSRMETQYF
J gene: TRBJ1-5; D gene: NA; clone size: once; V gene: TRBV6-1; CDR3 DNA: TGTGCCAGCAGCCTACAGGGAGGGCAACCCCAGCATTTT; CDR3 protein: CASSLQGGQPQHF
J gene: TRBJ2-2; D gene: NA; clone size: NA; V gene: TRBV25-1; CDR3 DNA: TGTGCCAGCGATGACTTGGACAGAGCGAACACCGGGGAGCCGTTTTTT; CDR3 protein: CASDDLDRANTGEPFF
J gene: TRBJ2-3; D gene: TRBD2; clone size: many; V gene: TRBV4-1; CDR3 DNA: TGCGCCAGCAGCCCTAGCGGGATGACAGATACGCAGTATTTT; CDR3 protein: CASSPSGMTDTQYF
J gene: TRBJ2-3; D gene: TRBD2; clone size: NA; V gene: TRBV28; CDR3 DNA: TGTGTCAGCAGCCAACTAGCGGGAGGGGGGGCAGATACGCAGTATTTT; CDR3 protein: CVSSQLAGGGADTQYF
J gene: TRBJ2-7; D gene: TRBD2; clone size: once; V gene: TRBV29-1; CDR3 DNA: TGCAGCGTTGAACCCCTGACTAGCGGGACCTACGAGCAGTACTTC; CDR3 protein: CSVEPLTSGTYEQYF
J gene: TRBJ2-3; D gene: TRBD2; clone size: NA; V gene: TRBV5-1; CDR3 DNA: TGCACCAGCAGCTTGGGTTTAGCGGGAGGGAGTGGCACAGATACGCAGTATTTT; CDR3 protein: CTSSLGLAGGSGTDTQYF
J gene: TRBJ2-7; D gene: NA; clone size: NA; V gene: TRBV4-2; CDR3 DNA: TGTGCCACTACTGTACTAAAGGGAGTGTATAAGTCCTACGAGCAGTACTTC; CDR3 protein: CATTVLKGVYKSYEQYF
J gene: TRBJ1-5; D gene: NA; clone size: NA; V gene: TRBV28; CDR3 DNA: TGTGCCAGCAGGCCGGGCAATCAGTCCCAGCATTTT; CDR3 protein: CASRPGNQSQHF
J gene: TRBJ1-1; D gene: NA; clone size: NA; V gene: TRBV18; CDR3 DNA: TGTGCCAGCTCACCGGACAACACTGAAGCTTTCTTT; CDR3 protein: CASSPDNTEAFF
J gene: TRBJ2-7; D gene: NA; clone size: NA; V gene: TRBV11-2; CDR3 DNA: TGTGCCAGCAACTTAAGTGAGTTAGCGTCACGGTACTTC; CDR3 protein: CASNLSELASRYF
J gene: TRBJ2-7; D gene: TRBD2; clone size: once; V gene: TRBV6-5; CDR3 DNA: TGTGCCAGCGGTTCGCAGGGTGGTGGGGGGGGACTAGCGGTTCCCTACGAGCAGTACTTC; CDR3 protein: CASGSQGGGGGLAVPYEQYF
J gene: TRBJ1-1; D gene: NA; clone size: many; V gene: TRBV5-4; CDR3 DNA: TGTGCCAGCAGCTTGGGAGAAATGAACACTGAAGCTTTCTTT; CDR3 protein: CASSLGEMNTEAFF
J gene: TRBJ2-2; D gene: TRBD1; clone size: many; V gene: TRBV6-5; CDR3 DNA: TGTGCCAGCAGTTACTCGACAGGGTTTCCTACCGGGGAGCTGTTTTTT; CDR3 protein: CASSYSTGFPTGELFF
J gene: TRBJ2-5; D gene: NA; clone size: NA; V gene: TRBV6-5; CDR3 DNA: TGTGCCAGCAGCTACCATAGTACGAAAGAGACCCAGTACTTC; CDR3 protein: CASSYHSTKETQYF
J gene: TRBJ2-5; D gene: NA; clone size: NA; V gene: TRBV5-1; CDR3 DNA: TGCGCCAGCAGCTTGGGACATGAGACCCAGTATTTC; CDR3 protein: CASSLGHETQYF
J gene: TRBJ2-1; D gene: TRBD2; clone size: NA; V gene: TRBV28; CDR3 DNA: TGTGCCAGCAGTTCCCCAGTCGGGGGGGGTGAACAGTTCTTC; CDR3 protein: CASSSPVGGGEQFF
J gene: TRBJ2-2; D gene: TRBD2; clone size: many; V gene: TRBV28; CDR3 DNA: TGTGCCAGCAGTTTATCGCGGGGGGCCGGGGAGCTGTTTTTT; CDR3 protein: CASSLSRGAGELFF
J gene: TRBJ2-1; D gene: NA; clone size: NA; V gene: TRBV5-1; CDR3 DNA: TGCGCCAGCAGCTCCGGTGGAGACTCCTACAGTGAGCAGTTCTTC; CDR3 protein: CASSSGGDSYSEQFF
J gene: TRBJ2-1; D gene: NA; clone size: many; V gene: TRBV29-1; CDR3 DNA: TGCAGCGCAGGGGTTGCGGGTGAGCAGTTCTTC; CDR3 protein: CSAGVAGEQFF
J gene: TRBJ2-3; D gene: NA; clone size: NA; V gene: TRBV9; CDR3 DNA: TGTGCCAGCAGCGTAGGGGTTCAGTCCGCAGATACGCAGTATTTT; CDR3 protein: CASSVGVQSADTQYF
J gene: TRBJ2-4; D gene: NA; clone size: once; V gene: TRBV7-2; CDR3 DNA: TGTGCCAGCAGCTTTCAAGGGGGGGGAGTCAAAAACATTCAGTACTTC; CDR3 protein: CASSFQGGGVKNIQYF
J gene: TRBJ2-3; D gene: TRBD2; clone size: few; V gene: TRBV11-2; CDR3 DNA: TGTGCCGGCAGCCCCGGGACTAGCGCTGGGGATACGCAGTTTTTT; CDR3 protein: CAGSPGTSAGDTQFF
J gene: TRBJ2-2; D gene: TRBD2; clone size: medium-sized; V gene: TRBV11-1; CDR3 DNA: TGTGCCAGCAGCTTAGACGCTGCGGCAGGGACTAGCACCGGGGAGCTGTTTTTT; CDR3 protein: CASSLDAAAGTSTGELFF
J gene: TRBJ2-5; D gene: TRBD1; clone size: NA; V gene: TRBV7-3; CDR3 DNA: TGTGCCAGCAGCTTAGGGCGCGGGACAGGGCTCCAAGAGACCCAGTACTTC; CDR3 protein: CASSLGRGTGLQETQYF
J gene: TRBJ1-1; D gene: NA; clone size: NA; V gene: TRBV29-1; CDR3 DNA: TGCAACGCATCCACCGGGGGGCAGAACACTGAAGCTTTCTTT; CDR3 protein: CNASTGGQNTEAFF
J gene: TRBJ2-7; D gene: NA; clone size: NA; V gene: TRBV10-2; CDR3 DNA: TGCGATAGCAGCCACGGACTAACGGGAGAAGACGAGCAGTACTTC; CDR3 protein: CDSSHGLTGEDEQYF
J gene: TRBJ1-5; D gene: NA; clone size: many; V gene: TRBV10-3; CDR3 DNA: TGTGCCATCAGTGAGGAGGGCCCTAGGGTTAGCAATCAGCCCCAGCATTTT; CDR3 protein: CAISEEGPRVSNQPQHF
J gene: TRBJ2-5; D gene: TRBD2; clone size: NA; V gene: TRBV12-3/TRBV12-4; CDR3 DNA: TGTGCCAGCGGTAGTGGGGGGGATTGGGAAGAGACCCAGTACTTC; CDR3 protein: CASGSGGDWEETQYF
J gene: TRBJ1-1; D gene: NA; clone size: NA; V gene: TRBV6-6; CDR3 DNA: TGTGCCAGCAGTTACCCCAGCAGGAGGATGGGGAACACTGAAGCTTTCTTT; CDR3 protein: CASSYPSRRMGNTEAFF
J gene: TRBJ1-2; D gene: NA; clone size: NA; V gene: TRBV7-9; CDR3 DNA: TGTACCAGCAGCTTAAGGCAGGGAGAGGACTATGGCTACACCTTC; CDR3 protein: CTSSLRQGEDYGYTF
J gene: TRBJ1-5; D gene: TRBD1; clone size: few; V gene: TRBV28; CDR3 DNA: TGTGCCAGCAGTTTACGAAGGGGGCAGGGTCAGCCCCAGCATTTT; CDR3 protein: CASSLRRGQGQPQHF
J gene: TRBJ2-7; D gene: NA; clone size: NA; V gene: TRBV4-2; CDR3 DNA: TGTGCCAGCCGCCAAGAACGGACAAGATCCTATGAGCAGTACTTC; CDR3 protein: CASRQERTRSYEQYF
J gene: TRBJ2-7; D gene: NA; clone size: NA; V gene: TRBV29-1; CDR3 DNA: TGCAGCGTCAGATTGCGGGACACCCTTCCCTACGAGCAGTACTTC; CDR3 protein: CSVRLRDTLPYEQYF
J gene: TRBJ2-1; D gene: TRBD2; clone size: NA; V gene: TRBV11-2; CDR3 DNA: TGTGCCAGCAGCTACTCGACTAGCGGGAGGGGAGGCGGGTTCTTC; CDR3 protein: CASSYSTSGRGGGFF
J gene: TRBJ1-4; D gene: NA; clone size: many; V gene: TRBV5-6; CDR3 DNA: TGTGCCAGCAGCCTCTATGATCTGGGATCAAGTGAAAAACTGTTTTTT; CDR3 protein: CASSLYDLGSSEKLFF
J gene: TRBJ1-3; D gene: TRBD1; clone size: NA; V gene: TRBV28; CDR3 DNA: TGTGCCAGCAGTTCAGCCGGGACAGCCTCTGGAAACACCGTACATTTT; CDR3 protein: CASSSAGTASGNTVHF
J gene: TRBJ2-1; D gene: NA; clone size: NA; V gene: TRBV6-5; CDR3 DNA: TGTGCCAGCAGTGGCGAGGAATCCTACAATGAGCAGTTCTTC; CDR3 protein: CASSGEESYNEQFF
J gene: TRBJ2-2; D gene: TRBD2; clone size: once; V gene: TRBV11-3; CDR3 DNA: TGTGCCAGCATCGCGTTAGCGGGAGGGCCCCTTTCGAATACCCGGGAGCTGTTTTTT; CDR3 protein: CASIALAGGPLSNTRELFF
J gene: TRBJ2-7; D gene: TRBD2; clone size: few; V gene: TRBV28; CDR3 DNA: TGTGCCAGCAGTCCATCCGCGGGTAGCGGGATTACTTACGAGCAGTACTTC; CDR3 protein: CASSPSAGSGITYEQYF
J gene: TRBJ2-2; D gene: TRBD1; clone size: NA; V gene: TRBV6-6; CDR3 DNA: TGTGCCAGCAGTTACTTGCGGGACAGGGGGCTGAGCACCGGGGAGCTGTTTTTT; CDR3 protein: CASSYLRDRGLSTGELFF
J gene: TRBJ2-3; D gene: TRBD2; clone size: NA; V gene: TRBV11-1; CDR3 DNA: TGTACCAGCATCCTCGGGACTAGCACACAAACAGATATGCAGTATTTT; CDR3 protein: CTSILGTSTQTDMQYF
J gene: TRBJ1-5; D gene: NA; clone size: NA; V gene: TRBV12-3/TRBV12-4; CDR3 DNA: TGTGCCAACAGTCCCTTCCGGATTCATCAGCCCCAGCATTTT; CDR3 protein: CANSPFRIHQPQHF